The following is a T cell receptor (beta chain) sequence with its context. This sample was taken from a study of blood T cell repertoires in COVID-19. About the research overall: The study drew acute and convalescent COVID-19 samples from the United States, Italy and Spain.

Per the authors' pipeline: Nucleated cell counts were estimated from reference gene primer amplification. The table came from immunoSEQ multiplex PCR; TCRdb's copy has only in-frame clones and leaves some out. V, J and clone size derive from that table, while D and trimming were established from the DNA sequence. The sample lists around 250,000 clones; about 88% were seen once. Trimming at V came to 3 bases and at J to 4 bases, leaving 3 bases not matched to a gene. Germline V gives CDR1 SNHLY, CDR2 FYNNEI. This CDR3 comprises 15 residues. The chain joins TRBV2 to TRBJ2-2; 9 bases fit TRBD1. The specimen was PBMCs or T cells enriched from blood (not recorded which). The TCR comes from a woman between 45 and 60 years old who had recovered from COVID-19. The CDR3 region is CASSDLTGGTGELFF. As DNA, the CDR3 is TGTGCCAGCAGTGACCTGACAGGGGGCACCGGGGAGCTGTTTTTT.